The 31 T cell receptor beta chains in this list originate from one sample, sequenced in a study of T cells in Graves' hyperthyroidism and ophthalmopathy. Regions amplified from RNA transcripts were the TCR beta CDR3 regions. Primed by the HTBI set, a first-round RT-PCR was run on the TCR CDR3. Via MiXCR, TCRdb re-called the multiplex PCR reads, giving one row per CDR3 protein. There are around 720,000 distinct CDR3 sequences in the sample; under 45% occur only once, and around 31% lies in the top ten. The sample was blood. The source is a woman aged 40 to 50 with Graves' hyperthyroidism.

This clonotype was counted many times. The chain's CDR3 is CASGRQGPAAFF. In nucleotides, the CDR3 is TGTGCCAGTGGGAGACAGGGGCCGGCGGCTTTCTTT. V gene TRBV19 combines with J gene TRBJ1-1; TRBD1 aligns across 8 bases. Trimming cost V 8 bases and J 11 bases; bases outside gene matches: 10. The CDR3 sequence is 12 residues long. Germline values: CDR1 LNHDA, CDR2 SQIVND (reference sequence).

In this sample, this clonotype turned up many times. The chain uses TRBV7-2 and TRBJ1-1; 8 bases fit TRBD1. J lost 4 bases, V lost 6 bases, and 7 bases had no gene match. CDR3 size: 14 residues. Germline lookup yields CDR1 SGHTA and CDR2 FQGNSA. In DNA form, the CDR3 reads TGTGCCAGCAGAGGACAGGGTCGGGCCACTGAAGCTTTCTTT. As protein: CASRGQGRATEAFF. The complete variable domain, with remaining parts taken from reference TRBV7-2 and TRBJ1-1, reads GAGVSQSPSNKVTEKGKDVELRCDPISGHTALYWYRQSLGQGLEFLIYFQGNSAPDKSGLPSDRFSAERTGGSVSTLTIQRTQQEDSAVYLCASRGQGRATEAFFGQGTRLTVV.

The V gene is TRBV27, the J gene TRBJ1-1; D may be TRBD1 (6 bases). Germline loops: CDR1 MNHEY, CDR2 SMNVEV (reference sequence). The CDR3 is 15 amino acids. Deletions cut 2 bases from V and 3 bases from J, with 13 bases between. The CDR3 DNA follows: TGTGCCAGCAGTTTAGGATTCGGGGGGCACACTGAAGCTTTCTTT. It translates to CASSLGFGGHTEAFF.

On this clonotype itself: A much larger clone differs by one base, so this may be a read error. This chain links TRBV6-2 or TRBV6-3 with TRBJ1-5; no definite D call. CDR3 length: 14 amino acids. Germline CDR1 reads MNHEY; CDR2 reads SVGEGT. CDR3 region: CTSSYSFGNQPQHF. The CDR3 DNA reads as TGTACCAGCAGTTACTCGTTCGGGAATCAGCCCCAGCATTTT.

This sequence joins TRBV19 and TRBJ1-4; maybe TRBD1 (5 bases). The CDR3 extends over 17 amino acids. Germline-derived CDR1 and CDR2 are LNHDA and SQIVND (reference sequence). Trimming left V 5 bases short and J 0 bases short, with 16 bases between. The DNA of the CDR3 is TGTGCCAGTAGTTCGTCCGGGGGTTGGTCAACTAATGAAAAACTGTTTTTT. It codes for CASSSSGGWSTNEKLFF.

This clonotype has a count of ten or more. The V gene is TRBV20-1, the J gene TRBJ1-4; 8 bases match TRBD1. Per the germline V gene, CDR1 is DFQATT and CDR2 is SNEGSKA (reference sequence). CDR3 size: 14 residues. Trimming at V came to 5 bases and at J to 8 bases, leaving 10 bases not matched to a gene. CDR3 sequence (DNA): TGCAGTGCTGACCGGACAGGGCCTTGGGAAAAACTGTTTTTT. Amino acids: CSADRTGPWEKLFF.

This chain connects TRBV6-5 to TRBJ1-5, with D perhaps matching TRBD1 (5 bases). CDR3 length: 16 residues. Between the trimmed V and J ends, which lost 6 bases and 1 base, there was a span of 16 bases. Germline-derived CDR1 and CDR2 are MNHEY and SVGAGI. The CDR3 here is CASSGPGRGSNQPQHF. The DNA for the CDR3 is TGTGCCAGCAGCGGCCCGGGGCGTGGAAGCAATCAGCCCCAGCATTTT.

The genes are TRBV10-3 and TRBJ2-2; 7 bases agree with TRBD2. J was trimmed by 6 bases and V by 3 bases; bases with no gene match: 7. Germline CDR1 is ENHRY and CDR2 is SYGVKD. The CDR3 runs 15 residues. CDR3 residues: CAISDQGGGSGELFF. Written as DNA, the CDR3 is TGTGCCATCAGTGATCAGGGCGGGGGTTCCGGGGAGCTGTTTTTT.

The rearrangement links TRBV20-1 to TRBJ2-1, with D tentatively TRBD1 or TRBD2 (5 bases each). Germline CDR1 DFQATT, CDR2 SNEGSKA (reference sequence). The V end lost 2 bases, the J end lost 10 bases, and 18 bases lay between the germline ends. The CDR3 is 14 residues long. This CDR3 is CSARLGGISSEQFF. The CDR3 bases are TGCAGTGCTAGACTTGGGGGAATAAGCAGCGAGCAGTTCTTC.

Comments on this clonotype: One end of the junction varies from germline; a read error may be responsible. The chain links TRBV10-3 to TRBJ1-2, with TRBD1 matching over 7 bases. Germline loops: CDR1 ENHRY, CDR2 SYGVKD. The CDR3 has 15 amino acids. As DNA, the CDR3 is TGTGCCATCAGTGAGTTTGAGGGGGCGCGGGACGGCTACACTTTC. Its translation is CAISEFEGARDGYTF.

This chain uses TRBV2 with TRBJ2-1; D is uncertain. V shed 7 bases and J shed 2 bases, with 0 bases lying between them. The germline V gene encodes CDR1 SNHLY and CDR2 FYNNEI. The CDR3 spans 10 residues. DNA for the CDR3: TGTGCCAGCACCTACAATGAGCAGTTCTTC. Its protein product is CASTYNEQFF.

CDR3 in amino acids: CASSQDHGDGYTF. The CDR3 DNA is TGTGCCAGCAGCCAGGATCATGGTGATGGCTACACCTTC. This sequence joins TRBV12-3 or TRBV12-4 and TRBJ1-2, with D uncertain. V lost 6 bases, J lost 6 bases, and 14 bases lay in between. This CDR3 contains 13 residues.

The chain recombines TRBV2 with TRBJ2-7; 11 bases align to TRBD1. CDR1 SNHLY and CDR2 FYNNEI come from the germline V gene. The ends lost 9 bases at V and 2 bases at J; junction bases unmatched: 3. The CDR3 contains 13 residues. The CDR3 coding sequence is TGTGCCAGGGGACAGGGGGAGACCTACGAGCAGTACTTC. The encoded protein is CARGQGETYEQYF.

The J gene is TRBJ1-2, the V gene TRBV20-1, with D uncertain. The V end was cut by 7 bases, the J end by 4 bases, with 7 bases between. This CDR3 has 10 residues. Germline values: CDR1 DFQATT, CDR2 SNEGSKA (reference sequence). CDR3 sequence reads: CSGYSYGYTF. CDR3 DNA sequence: TGCAGTGGATATAGCTATGGCTACACCTTC.

This clonotype was picked up many times. The V call is TRBV7-2, the J call TRBJ1-4, with a weak D call TRBD1 (5 bases). There are 15 residues in the CDR3. V was clipped by 0 bases and J by 6 bases, with 11 bases between them. The V gene's germline CDR1 is SGHTA and CDR2 FQGNSA. CDR3 coding DNA: TGTGCCAGCAGCTTAGCGCGGACACCGCATGAAAAACTGTTTTTT. Its translation is CASSLARTPHEKLFF. Complete variable domain (other parts from reference TRBV7-2 and TRBJ1-4): GAGVSQSPSNKVTEKGKDVELRCDPISGHTALYWYRQSLGQGLEFLIYFQGNSAPDKSGLPSDRFSAERTGGSVSTLTIQRTQQEDSAVYLCASSLARTPHEKLFFGSGTQLSVL.

The rearrangement links TRBV12-3 or TRBV12-4 to TRBJ2-7, with TRBD2 matching 10 bases. The CDR3 is 15 residues long. V gave up 2 bases and J gave up 5 bases; unmatched junction bases: 6. The CDR3 region has the DNA TGTGCCAGCAGTTTATGGCTAGCGGGAGATCACGAGCAGTACTTC. Protein: CASSLWLAGDHEQYF.

Ten or more counts support this clonotype. This chain connects TRBV24-1 to TRBJ1-5; 12 nucleotides match TRBD1. V was clipped by 3 bases and J by 3 bases; unmatched bases: 8. Germline assignment: CDR1 KGHDR and CDR2 SFDVKD. The CDR3 contains 18 residues. In DNA form, the CDR3 reads TGTGCCACCAGTGATCAGGGGACAGGGGGCCTCAACAATCAGCCCCAGCATTTT. Amino acid sequence: CATSDQGTGGLNNQPQHF.

This clonotype was picked up many times. J is TRBJ1-6 and V is TRBV10-3, with a possible D match to TRBD1 (6 bases). This CDR3 region has 16 residues. Trimming cost V 2 bases and J 8 bases, with 16 bases left between them. Germline values: CDR1 ENHRY, CDR2 SYGVKD. CDR3 sequence: CAISEVTGRVHSPLHF. The CDR3 coding sequence is TGTGCCATCAGTGAGGTGACAGGACGCGTTCATTCACCCCTCCACTTT.

This clonotype was detected once. A much larger clone is a single base away; this may be a read error. The V and J genes are TRBV7-2 and TRBJ2-2; the match to TRBD2 covers 9 bases. This CDR3 region has 16 residues. The junction had 9 bases not matched to a gene; V was cut back by 7 bases and J by 3 bases. Germline V gene data show CDR1 as SGHTA and CDR2 as FQGNSA. CDR3 DNA sequence: TGTGCCAGCAACCCACCCGGGACTAGCCACACCGGGGAGCTGTTTTTT. This sequence encodes CASNPPGTSHTGELFF.

This clonotype was detected ten times or more. The chain is built from TRBV2 and TRBJ2-5, with no clear D. CDR3 length: 15 residues. In germline, CDR1 is SNHLY, CDR2 FYNNEI. The V end was cut by 3 bases, the J end by 1 base, with 12 bases between. Here the CDR3 reads CASSDGSWAQETQYF. The CDR3 DNA follows: TGTGCCAGCAGTGACGGAAGTTGGGCCCAAGAGACCCAGTACTTC.

This clonotype was found a few times. Germline and junction disagree at one end, which may indicate a read error. This sequence joins TRBV5-1 and TRBJ2-2; 7 nucleotides agree with TRBD1. Germline loops: CDR1 SGHRS, CDR2 YFSETQ. The CDR3 contains 15 residues. The CDR3 DNA sequence: TGTGCCAGCAGCACTACAGGGGTGGCCACCGGGGAGCTGTTTTTT. This encodes CASSTTGVATGELFF.

This clonotype was found a few times. The V and J genes are TRBV12-3 or TRBV12-4 and TRBJ1-1; the match to TRBD1 covers 8 bases. V trimming: 6 bases; J trimming: 4 bases; junction bases outside the gene matches: 13. The CDR3 is made up of 16 amino acids. The CDR3 nucleotides are TGTGCCAGCAGCCTTGGACAGGGCGGGATGAGCACTGAAGCTTTCTTT. Amino acids: CASSLGQGGMSTEAFF.

The rearrangement links TRBV7-9 to TRBJ2-2; 10 bases are a match to TRBD1. V lost 7 bases, J lost 7 bases, and 9 bases stayed unmatched. Germline V gene sequence: CDR1 SEHNR, CDR2 FQNEAQ (reference sequence). The CDR3 is 15 residues long. CDR3 DNA: TGTGCCAGCAACTTCGTCGGGACAGGGGTCGGGGAGCTGTTTTTT. Translating gives CASNFVGTGVGELFF.

This clonotype was seen a few times. This rearrangement joins TRBV10-2 to TRBJ2-7; tentative D call: TRBD1 (5 bases). CDR3 length: 12 amino acids. V was trimmed by 7 bases and J by 7 bases, leaving 14 bases between them. Germline V CDR1 and CDR2: WSHSY, SAAADI. The CDR3 sequence is CASTNPRGEQYF. The CDR3 region has the DNA TGCGCCAGCACCAACCCAAGGGGAGAGCAGTACTTC.

This chain joins TRBV7-2 and TRBJ2-5, with D possibly TRBD1 on 5 matching bases. The DNA matches TRBJ2-1 better at its end, which makes the J call doubtful. The CDR3 spans 15 residues. Per the germline V gene, CDR1 is SGHTA and CDR2 is FQGNSA. CDR3 residues: CASSLYFPGNNEQFF. The DNA for the CDR3 is TGTGCCAGCAGCTTATATTTTCCAGGGAACAATGAGCAGTTCTTC.

The sample holds one count of this clonotype. The chain links TRBV10-3 to TRBJ2-2, with 10 bases lining up with TRBD1. In germline, CDR1 is ENHRY, CDR2 SYGVKD. The CDR3 runs to 14 residues. Trimming took 4 bases from V and 5 from J; bases not matched to a gene: 1. The DNA of the CDR3 is TGTGCCATCAGTGGGGGACAGGGGACCGGGGAGCTGTTTTTT. Translating gives CAISGGQGTGELFF.

The V and J genes are TRBV12-3 or TRBV12-4 and TRBJ2-5; D is uncertain. The CDR3 has 13 residues. V was pared by 2 bases and J by 5 bases, with 9 bases between. CDR3 sequence: CASSLLHGETQYF. In nucleotides, the CDR3 is TGTGCCAGCAGTTTACTCCACGGGGAGACCCAGTACTTC.

With respect to this clonotype: Compared with germline, one end of the junction differs, possibly owing to a read error. The rearrangement links TRBV19 to TRBJ2-7, with 9 bases matching TRBD2. The germline V gene has CDR1 LNHDA and CDR2 SQIVND (reference sequence). The CDR3 is made up of 16 amino acids. Written as DNA, the CDR3 is TGTGCCAGTAGTATTTCAGCGGGGGGCCAATCCTACGAGCAGCACTTC. Amino acid sequence: CASSISAGGQSYEQHF.

The genes are TRBV25-1 and TRBJ2-7, with 8 bases fitting TRBD1. This CDR3 has 15 residues. Germline CDR1 and CDR2: MGHDK and SYGVNS. The J segment lost 3 bases and the V segment lost 8 bases, leaving 12 bases of the junction unmatched. The CDR3 DNA sequence: TGTGCCAGCGCTCCCGCCGGACAGGGCAACTACGAGCAGTACTTC. Translating it yields CASAPAGQGNYEQYF.

As regards this clonotype: The junction differs from germline at one of its ends, possibly a read error. The chain employs TRBV6-5 and TRBJ2-6; a possible D gene is TRBD1 (6 bases). Germline loops: CDR1 MNHEY, CDR2 SVGAGI. CDR3 length equals 14 residues. CDR3 amino acids: CASSYMAGANVPTF. DNA for the CDR3: TGTGCCAGCAGTTACATGGCAGGGGCCAACGTCCCGACTTTC.

This clonotype was detected many times. The gene calls are TRBV29-1 and TRBJ2-7; 10 positions agree with TRBD1. Trimming took 6 bases from V and 3 from J; bases not matched to a gene: 5. The CDR3 runs 13 residues. In germline, CDR1 is SQVTM, CDR2 ANQGSEA. The CDR3 DNA reads TGCAGCGTACCGGGACAGGGGATCTACGAGCAGTACTTC. It is translated as CSVPGQGIYEQYF.